The clone carrying this T cell receptor (beta chain) was seen more than once but under ten times. Its cognate antigen is unknown. A multiplex PCR was run with 60 Vbeta primers and 13 Jbeta primers. Here immunoSEQ multiplex PCR was the method, and the copy in TCRdb shows in-frame clones only, minus some. The table includes 100,000 to 150,000 clones, approximately 87% detected once. Donors showed nominal health when sampled, although they likely had unrecorded immune exposures. The sample originates from a study of cytomegalovirus exposure and HLA in healthy donors. The CDR3 consists of 14 residues. The germline V gene has CDR1 MNHEY and CDR2 SVGAGI. Trimming took 6 bases from V and 3 from J, leaving 12 bases between them. General observations from the study: The authors confirmed in vitro that a few CMV-associated chains were specific for CMV antigens.

The source of this sequence is a man aged 18 to 29 in good health and CMV-seropositive. The V call is TRBV6-5, the J call TRBJ1-3; weak D call: TRBD1 (6 bases). Sequencing input: PBMCs. DNA of the CDR3: TGTGCCAGCAGAACAGGGAGAGATGGAAACACCATATATTTT. Its protein is CASRTGRDGNTIYF.